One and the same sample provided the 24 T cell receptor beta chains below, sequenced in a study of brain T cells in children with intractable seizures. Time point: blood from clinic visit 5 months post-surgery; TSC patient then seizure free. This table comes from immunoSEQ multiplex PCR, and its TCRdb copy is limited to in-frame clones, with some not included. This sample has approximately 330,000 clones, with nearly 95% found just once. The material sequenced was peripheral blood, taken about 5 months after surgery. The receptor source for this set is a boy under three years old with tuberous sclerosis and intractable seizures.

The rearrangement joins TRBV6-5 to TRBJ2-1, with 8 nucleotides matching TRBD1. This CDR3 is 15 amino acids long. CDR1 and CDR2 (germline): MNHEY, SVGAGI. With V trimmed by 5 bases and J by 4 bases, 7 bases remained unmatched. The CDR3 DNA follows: TGTGCCAGCAGTCGCCGGACAGGGATGTACAATGAGCAGTTCTTC. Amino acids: CASSRRTGMYNEQFF.

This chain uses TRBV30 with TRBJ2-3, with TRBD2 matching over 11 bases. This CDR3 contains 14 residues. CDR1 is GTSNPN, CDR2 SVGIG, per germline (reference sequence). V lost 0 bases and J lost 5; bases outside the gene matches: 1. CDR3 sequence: CAWSVLAGEDTQYF. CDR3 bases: TGTGCCTGGAGTGTACTAGCGGGGGAAGATACGCAGTATTTT. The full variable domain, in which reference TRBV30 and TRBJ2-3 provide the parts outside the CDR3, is SQTIHQWPATLVQPVGSPLSLECTVEGTSNPNLYWYRQAAGRGLQLLFYSVGIGQISSEVPQNLSASRPQDRQFILSSKKLLLSDSGFYLCAWSVLAGEDTQYFGPGTRLTVL.

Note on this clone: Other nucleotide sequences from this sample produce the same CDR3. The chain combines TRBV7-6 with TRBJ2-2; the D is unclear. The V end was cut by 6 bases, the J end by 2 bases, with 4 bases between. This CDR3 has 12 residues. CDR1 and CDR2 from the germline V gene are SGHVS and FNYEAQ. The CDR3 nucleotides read TGTGCCAGCAGTCTCAACACCGGGGAGCTGTTTTTT. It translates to CASSLNTGELFF.

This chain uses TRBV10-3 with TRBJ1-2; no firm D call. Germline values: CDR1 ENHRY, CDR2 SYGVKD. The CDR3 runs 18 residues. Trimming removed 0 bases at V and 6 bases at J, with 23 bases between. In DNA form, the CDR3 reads TGTGCCATCAGTGAGTCAAGGTGGGTCAGACTTCAGATGGATGGCTACACCTTC. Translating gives CAISESRWVRLQMDGYTF.

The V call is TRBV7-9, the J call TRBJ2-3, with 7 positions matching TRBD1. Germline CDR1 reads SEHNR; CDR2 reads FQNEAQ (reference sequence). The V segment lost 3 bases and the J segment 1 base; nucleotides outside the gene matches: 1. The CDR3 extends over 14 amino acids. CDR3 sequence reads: CASSFGQGTDTQYF. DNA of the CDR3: TGTGCCAGCAGCTTCGGACAGGGCACAGATACGCAGTATTTT.

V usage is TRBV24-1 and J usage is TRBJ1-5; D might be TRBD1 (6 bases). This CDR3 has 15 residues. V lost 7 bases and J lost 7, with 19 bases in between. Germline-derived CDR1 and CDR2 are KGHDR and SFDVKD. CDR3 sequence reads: CATRSKGLRGQPQHF. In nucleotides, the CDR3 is TGTGCCACCAGATCAAAGGGTCTAAGGGGGCAGCCCCAGCATTTT.

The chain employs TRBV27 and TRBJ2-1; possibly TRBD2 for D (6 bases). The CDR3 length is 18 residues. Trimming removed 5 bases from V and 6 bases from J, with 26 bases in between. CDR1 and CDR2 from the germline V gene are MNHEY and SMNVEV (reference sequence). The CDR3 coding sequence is TGTGCCAGCAGTACCTACTACCCGGACGGCCGGGGGTCCAATGAGCAGTTCTTC. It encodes CASSTYYPDGRGSNEQFF.

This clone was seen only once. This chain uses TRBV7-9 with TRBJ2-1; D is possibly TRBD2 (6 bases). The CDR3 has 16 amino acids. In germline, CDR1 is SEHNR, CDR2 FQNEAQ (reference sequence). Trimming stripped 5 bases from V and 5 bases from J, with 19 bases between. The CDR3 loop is CASSPRDSRLDNEQFF. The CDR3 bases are TGTGCCAGCAGCCCGAGGGACTCTCGACTCGACAATGAGCAGTTCTTC.

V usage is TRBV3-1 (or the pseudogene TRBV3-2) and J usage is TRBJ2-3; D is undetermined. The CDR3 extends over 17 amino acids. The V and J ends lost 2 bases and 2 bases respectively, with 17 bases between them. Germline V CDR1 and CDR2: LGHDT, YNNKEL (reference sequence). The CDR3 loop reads CASSQLPQDGDTDTQYF. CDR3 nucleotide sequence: TGTGCCAGCAGCCAACTTCCCCAAGACGGAGACACAGATACGCAGTATTTT.

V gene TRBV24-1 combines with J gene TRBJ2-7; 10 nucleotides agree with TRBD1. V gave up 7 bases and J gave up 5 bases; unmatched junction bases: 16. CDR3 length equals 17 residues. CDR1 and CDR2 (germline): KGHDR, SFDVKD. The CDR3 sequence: CATSTNPAGTGEHEQYF. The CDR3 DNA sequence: TGTGCCACCAGCACTAACCCGGCCGGGACAGGGGAGCACGAGCAGTACTTC.

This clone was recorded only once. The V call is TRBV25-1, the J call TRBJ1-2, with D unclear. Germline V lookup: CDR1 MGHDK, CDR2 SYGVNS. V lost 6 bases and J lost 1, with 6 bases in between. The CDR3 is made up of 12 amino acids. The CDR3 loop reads CASRFGNYGYTF. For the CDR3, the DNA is TGTGCCAGCAGATTTGGTAACTATGGCTACACCTTC.

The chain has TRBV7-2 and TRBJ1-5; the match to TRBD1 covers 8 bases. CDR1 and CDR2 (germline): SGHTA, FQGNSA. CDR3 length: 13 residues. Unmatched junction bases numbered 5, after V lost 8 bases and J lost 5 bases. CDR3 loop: CASGRGPDQPQHF. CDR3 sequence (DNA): TGTGCCAGCGGCAGGGGGCCAGATCAGCCCCAGCATTTT.

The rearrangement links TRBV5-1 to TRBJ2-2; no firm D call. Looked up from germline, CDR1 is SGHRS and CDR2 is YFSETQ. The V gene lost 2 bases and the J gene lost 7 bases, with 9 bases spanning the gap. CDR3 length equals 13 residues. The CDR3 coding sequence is TGCGCCAGCAGCTTCCGGAAGGGCGGGGAGCTGTTTTTT. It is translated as CASSFRKGGELFF.

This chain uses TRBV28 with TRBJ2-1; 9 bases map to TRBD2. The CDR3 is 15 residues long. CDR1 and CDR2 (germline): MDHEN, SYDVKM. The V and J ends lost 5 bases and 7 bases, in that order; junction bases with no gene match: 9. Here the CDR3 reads CASSPAGGPGNEQFF. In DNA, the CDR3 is TGTGCCAGCAGTCCCGCGGGAGGGCCGGGGAATGAGCAGTTCTTC.

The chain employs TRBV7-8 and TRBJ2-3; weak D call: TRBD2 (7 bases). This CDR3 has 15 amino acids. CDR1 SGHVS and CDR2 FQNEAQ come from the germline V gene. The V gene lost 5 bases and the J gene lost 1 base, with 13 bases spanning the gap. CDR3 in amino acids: CASSPPGGRTDTQYF. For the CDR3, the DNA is TGTGCCAGCAGCCCTCCGGGGGGCCGCACAGATACGCAGTATTTT. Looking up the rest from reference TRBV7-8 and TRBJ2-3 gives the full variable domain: GAGVSQSPRYKVAKRGQDVALRCDPISGHVSLFWYQQALGQGPEFLTYFQNEAQLDKSGLPSDRFFAERPEGSVSTLKIQRTQQEDSAVYLCASSPPGGRTDTQYFGPGTRLTVL.

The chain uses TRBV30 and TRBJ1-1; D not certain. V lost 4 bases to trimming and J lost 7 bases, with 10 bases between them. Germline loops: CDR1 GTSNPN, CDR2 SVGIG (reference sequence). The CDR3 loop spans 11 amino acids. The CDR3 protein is CAWIHGYEAFF. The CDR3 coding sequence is TGTGCCTGGATTCACGGCTATGAAGCTTTCTTT.

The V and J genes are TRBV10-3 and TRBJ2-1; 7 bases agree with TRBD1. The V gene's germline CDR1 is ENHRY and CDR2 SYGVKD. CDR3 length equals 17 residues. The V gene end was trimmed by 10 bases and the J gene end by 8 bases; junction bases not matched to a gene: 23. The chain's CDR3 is CATRLPPSYQGDHEQFF. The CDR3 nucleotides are TGTGCCACGCGACTACCACCCTCTTATCAGGGGGATCATGAGCAGTTCTTC.

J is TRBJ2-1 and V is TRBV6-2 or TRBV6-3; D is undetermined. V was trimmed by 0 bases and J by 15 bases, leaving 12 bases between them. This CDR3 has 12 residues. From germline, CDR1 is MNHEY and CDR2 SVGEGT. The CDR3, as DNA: TGTGCCAGCAGTTACTCAGGCGCTTCCCTGTTCTTC. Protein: CASSYSGASLFF.

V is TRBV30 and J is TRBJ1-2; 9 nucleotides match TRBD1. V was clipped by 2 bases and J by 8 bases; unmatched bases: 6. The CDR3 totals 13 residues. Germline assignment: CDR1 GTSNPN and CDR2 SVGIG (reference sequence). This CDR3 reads CAWSHGQGFGYTF. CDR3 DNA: TGTGCCTGGAGTCACGGACAGGGGTTCGGCTACACCTTC.

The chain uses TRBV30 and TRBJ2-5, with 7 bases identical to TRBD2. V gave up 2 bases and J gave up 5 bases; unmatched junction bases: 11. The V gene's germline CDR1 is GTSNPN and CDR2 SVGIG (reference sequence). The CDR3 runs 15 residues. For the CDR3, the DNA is TGTGCCTGGAGTAAGGCGGGGGTACTAAGTGAGACCCAGTACTTC. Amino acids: CAWSKAGVLSETQYF.

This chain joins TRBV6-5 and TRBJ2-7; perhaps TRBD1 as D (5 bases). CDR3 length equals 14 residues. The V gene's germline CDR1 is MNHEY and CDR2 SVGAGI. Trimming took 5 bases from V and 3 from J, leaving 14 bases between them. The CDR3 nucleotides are TGTGCCAGCAGTCTCAGGGTGATAGGCTACGAGCAGTACTTC. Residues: CASSLRVIGYEQYF.

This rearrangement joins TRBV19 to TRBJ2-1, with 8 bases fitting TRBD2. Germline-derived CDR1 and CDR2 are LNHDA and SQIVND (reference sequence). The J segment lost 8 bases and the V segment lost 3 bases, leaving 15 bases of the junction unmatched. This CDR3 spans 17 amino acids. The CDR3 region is CASSIAASGGPSDEQFF. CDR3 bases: TGTGCCAGTAGTATTGCCGCCTCGGGAGGGCCCTCGGATGAGCAGTTCTTC.

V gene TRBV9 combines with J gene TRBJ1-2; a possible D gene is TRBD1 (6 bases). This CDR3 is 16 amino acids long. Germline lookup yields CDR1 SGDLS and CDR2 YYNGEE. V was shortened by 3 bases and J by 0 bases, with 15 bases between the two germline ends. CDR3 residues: CASSEGGGQSNYGYTF. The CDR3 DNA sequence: TGTGCCAGCAGCGAGGGGGGTGGGCAGTCTAACTATGGCTACACCTTC.

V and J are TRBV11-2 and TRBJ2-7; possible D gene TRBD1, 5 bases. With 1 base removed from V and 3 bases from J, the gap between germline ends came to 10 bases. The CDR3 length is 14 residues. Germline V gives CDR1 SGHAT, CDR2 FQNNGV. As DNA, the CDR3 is TGTGCCAGCAGCTTAGGCAGGGTATTCTACGAGCAGTACTTC. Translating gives CASSLGRVFYEQYF.